The 20 T cell receptor beta chains reported below all come from one sample, sequenced in a study of cytomegalovirus exposure and HLA in healthy donors. Both 60 Vbeta primers and 13 Jbeta primers went into the PCR. Only in-frame clones appear in the TCRdb table, and some are missing; sequencing was by immunoSEQ multiplex PCR. This table lists about 40,000 clones. The sequenced sample was PBMCs. These receptors were obtained from a woman under 40 in good health and CMV-seronegative.

The chain is built from TRBV5-6 and TRBJ1-2, with D unresolved. Germline CDR1 SGHDT, CDR2 YYEEEE. V was cut by 5 bases and J by 2 bases, with 10 bases left in between. The CDR3 is 13 amino acids. The CDR3 bases are TGTGCCAGCAGACCGCCCGGGAACTATGGCTACACCTTC. Encoded protein: CASRPPGNYGYTF. Complete variable domain (other parts from reference TRBV5-6 and TRBJ1-2): DAGVTQSPTHLIKTRGQQVTLRCSPKSGHDTVSWYQQALGQGPQFIFQYYEEEERQRGNFPDRFSGHQFPNYSSELNVNALLLGDSALYLCASRPPGNYGYTFGSGTRLTVV.

This rearrangement joins TRBV19 to TRBJ1-5, with D unresolved. Germline V gives CDR1 LNHDA, CDR2 SQIVND (reference sequence). Between the trimmed V and J ends, which lost 3 bases and 6 bases, there was a span of 6 bases. The CDR3 loop spans 12 amino acids. The CDR3 DNA reads as TGTGCCAGTAGTATGGCCAGTCAGCCCCAGCATTTT. Its translation is CASSMASQPQHF. The entire variable domain, with the rest obtained from reference TRBV19 and TRBJ1-5, is as follows: DGGITQSPKYLFRKEGQNVTLSCEQNLNHDAMYWYRQDPGQGLRLIYYSQIVNDFQKGDIAEGYSVSREKKESFPLTVTSAQKNPTAFYLCASSMASQPQHFGDGTRLSIL.

The chain recombines TRBV11-2 with TRBJ1-2; D is uncertain. V was cut by 3 bases and J by 7 bases, with 18 bases left in between. This CDR3 contains 15 residues. The germline gives CDR1 SGHAT, CDR2 FQNNGV. The CDR3 spells CASSFTESGLGGYTF. The CDR3 DNA reads as TGTGCCAGCAGCTTTACGGAGTCCGGTCTTGGTGGCTACACCTTC.

The chain joins TRBV6-4 to TRBJ2-2, with 7 bases fitting TRBD1. CDR1 and CDR2 from the germline V gene are MRHNA and SNTAGT. Unmatched junction bases numbered 2, after V lost 3 bases and J lost 4 bases. This CDR3 is built from 14 residues. CDR3 sequence reads: CASSEAGGTGELFF. In DNA form, the CDR3 reads TGTGCCAGCAGTGAGGCAGGGGGCACCGGGGAGCTGTTTTTT.

J is TRBJ1-2 and V is TRBV5-1; perhaps TRBD1 as D (5 bases). This CDR3 comprises 14 residues. Germline V lookup: CDR1 SGHRS, CDR2 YFSETQ. V lost 5 bases to trimming and J lost 1 base, with 12 bases between them. CDR3 loop: CASRPTEYNYGYTF. The CDR3 bases are TGCGCCAGCAGACCGACAGAGTATAACTATGGCTACACCTTC.

The rearrangement uses TRBV5-6 and TRBJ2-3, with 13 bases fitting TRBD2. The junction had 3 bases not matched to a gene; V was cut back by 0 bases and J by 2 bases. CDR3 length: 17 amino acids. Germline values: CDR1 SGHDT, CDR2 YYEEEE. The CDR3 loop is CASSLEGTSGNTDTQYF. The CDR3 region has the DNA TGTGCCAGCAGCTTGGAGGGGACTAGCGGGAACACAGATACGCAGTATTTT.

The chain uses TRBV30 and TRBJ2-3; 16 bases align to TRBD2. The germline V gene encodes CDR1 GTSNPN and CDR2 SVGIG (reference sequence). The ends lost 3 bases at V and 2 bases at J; junction bases unmatched: 5. This CDR3 is built from 17 residues. This CDR3 reads CAWRGTSGRGFTDTQYF. The CDR3 nucleotides are TGTGCCTGGAGAGGGACTAGCGGGAGGGGATTCACAGATACGCAGTATTTT.

CDR3 DNA: TGCGCCAGCAGCCAAGCCAGGGGGCAGGGTAACTATGGCTACACCTTC. This codes for CASSQARGQGNYGYTF. V is TRBV4-1 and J is TRBJ1-2, with 8 bases matching TRBD1. V gave up 1 base and J gave up 1 base; unmatched junction bases: 5. Germline CDR1 reads MGHRA; CDR2 reads YSYEKL. CDR3 length equals 16 residues.

This rearrangement joins TRBV30 to TRBJ1-2; D not certain. V was pared by 3 bases and J by 4 bases, with 12 bases between. The length of the CDR3 is 13 residues. From germline, CDR1 is GTSNPN and CDR2 SVGIG (reference sequence). CDR3 region: CAWRVEVGYGYTF. DNA for the CDR3: TGTGCCTGGAGGGTCGAGGTGGGCTATGGCTACACCTTC.

This chain uses TRBV5-1 with TRBJ2-7; possibly TRBD2 for D (5 bases). Trimming took 2 bases from V and 3 from J, leaving 15 bases between them. The CDR3 consists of 15 residues. Germline loops: CDR1 SGHRS, CDR2 YFSETQ. This CDR3 reads CASSFSDGRGYEQYF. The CDR3 nucleotides are TGCGCCAGCAGCTTCTCAGACGGACGGGGCTACGAGCAGTACTTC.

The gene calls are TRBV9 and TRBJ2-7, with TRBD1 matching over 7 bases. The length of the CDR3 is 15 residues. Germline CDR1 reads SGDLS; CDR2 reads YYNGEE. V shed 3 bases and J 0 bases; nucleotides not matched to a gene: 6. The CDR3 loop is CASSAGGQSSYEQYF. CDR3 nucleotide sequence: TGTGCCAGCAGCGCAGGGGGTCAGAGCTCCTACGAGCAGTACTTC.

The chain uses TRBV5-4 and TRBJ2-2; the match to TRBD1 covers 7 bases. The J segment lost 6 bases and the V segment lost 5 bases, leaving 7 bases of the junction unmatched. Germline V CDR1 and CDR2: SGHNT, YYREEE (reference sequence). The CDR3 sequence is 14 residues long. The CDR3 protein is CASSLITGAGELFF. CDR3 sequence (DNA): TGTGCCAGCAGTCTTATAACAGGGGCCGGGGAGCTGTTTTTT.

The DNA of the CDR3 is TGCGCCAGCAGCCTACACATTTACAGGGGAGCTAATGAAAAACTGTTTTTT. Translated: CASSLHIYRGANEKLFF. The chain recombines TRBV4-1 with TRBJ1-4, with 7 bases identical to TRBD1. This CDR3 region has 17 residues. After removal of 4 bases from V and 3 bases from J, the junction contained 11 bases not matched to a gene. Germline V CDR1 and CDR2: MGHRA, YSYEKL.

V gene TRBV7-6 combines with J gene TRBJ2-5, with D possibly being TRBD2 (6 bases). V gave up 3 bases and J gave up 2 bases, with 16 bases separating them. Germline values: CDR1 SGHVS, CDR2 FNYEAQ. The CDR3 consists of 16 residues. CDR3 protein: CASSLSPGLQQETQYF. Here the CDR3 DNA reads TGTGCCAGCAGCTTGTCACCGGGACTGCAACAAGAGACCCAGTACTTC.

The rearrangement uses TRBV18 and TRBJ1-3, with 10 bases fitting TRBD1. V lost 6 bases to trimming and J lost 8 bases; unmatched junction nucleotides: 13. The V gene's germline CDR1 is KGHSH and CDR2 LQKENI. The CDR3 is made up of 16 amino acids. DNA of the CDR3: TGTGCCAGCTCCCGAGGGACAGGGGATACCATGGACACCATATATTTT. It encodes CASSRGTGDTMDTIYF.

This chain uses TRBV20-1 with TRBJ1-2; 7 bases align to TRBD1. After removal of 7 bases from V and 3 bases from J, the junction contained 2 bases not matched to a gene. CDR3 size: 11 residues. The germline V gene has CDR1 DFQATT and CDR2 SNEGSKA (reference sequence). CDR3 DNA: TGCAGTGTGGGACAGTACTATGGCTACACCTTC. This encodes CSVGQYYGYTF.

The chain couples TRBV12-5 to TRBJ2-7; TRBD1 aligns across 9 bases. Trimming cost V 10 bases and J 0 bases; bases outside gene matches: 10. This CDR3 has 15 residues. Germline V gene lookup returns CDR1 LGHNT and CDR2 FRNRAP. The CDR3 DNA sequence: TGTGCTACGAACGGACCGGGACAGGGCTCCTACGAGCAGTACTTC. Translating gives CATNGPGQGSYEQYF.

The genes are TRBV27 and TRBJ2-7; 8 nucleotides align to TRBD2. Per germline, CDR1 MNHEY and CDR2 SMNVEV (reference sequence). The junction had 9 bases not matched to a gene; V was cut back by 6 bases and J by 2 bases. The CDR3 sequence is 15 residues long. The CDR3 DNA reads as TGTGCCAGCAGAACTCGGCGGGGGGACCCCTACGAGCAGTACTTC. It translates to CASRTRRGDPYEQYF.

The chain combines TRBV9 with TRBJ2-7; perhaps TRBD2 as D (7 bases). CDR1 and CDR2 from the germline V gene are SGDLS and YYNGEE. The CDR3 has 13 residues. Trimming stripped 0 bases from V and 5 bases from J, with 9 bases between. CDR3 DNA sequence: TGTGCCAGCAGCGTAGGGGGGGGCAACGAGCAGTACTTC. Translated: CASSVGGGNEQYF.

The chain joins TRBV5-6 to TRBJ1-5; 9 bases line up with TRBD1. Trimming cost V 0 bases and J 16 bases; bases outside gene matches: 11. Germline CDR1 SGHDT, CDR2 YYEEEE. This CDR3 has 14 residues. CDR3 sequence (DNA): TGTGCCAGCAGCTTGGGATATCCCGGGACAGGGATCCATTTT. Translated, it gives CASSLGYPGTGIHF. Complete variable domain (other parts from reference TRBV5-6 and TRBJ1-5): DAGVTQSPTHLIKTRGQQVTLRCSPKSGHDTVSWYQQALGQGPQFIFQYYEEEERQRGNFPDRFSGHQFPNYSSELNVNALLLGDSALYLCASSLGYPGTGIHFGDGTRLSIL.